The rows below give T cell receptor beta chains drawn from one sample of a study of shared T cell receptors in the human thymus. Data came from immunoSEQ multiplex PCR; TCRdb stores just in-frame clones and leaves some out. The table has approximately 730,000 clones, approximately 85% seen once; the top ten hold around 0.0094%. Another study also made use of these data, one on human thymus T cells.

Sequencing was done on a sample of thymocytes. The receptors were sampled from a girl under three years old with a congenital heart defect. Both conserved end residues are part of each CDR3. Each record gives: J gene, D gene, V gene, clone size, CDR3 DNA, CDR3 protein. A D gene is named only where the DNA matches it firmly. Clone size is stated in some rows and not others, as once, few, many or a class when expanded.

TRBJ1-6	NA	TRBV5-4	few	TGTGCCAGCAGCTTCCGGGACAATAGTCCGGATTCACCCCTCCACTTT	CASSFRDNSPDSPLHF
TRBJ1-6	NA	TRBV7-9	NA	TGTGCCAGCAGCTTAGAAACAGGGAAGAATTCACCCCTCCACTTT	CASSLETGKNSPLHF
TRBJ1-2	NA	TRBV19	NA	TGTGCCAGTAGTGCCAAGACAGCTAACTATGGCTACACCTTC	CASSAKTANYGYTF
TRBJ1-2	NA	TRBV5-8	NA	TGTGCCAGCAGCTTCAACGGGGGTAACGGCTACACCTTC	CASSFNGGNGYTF
TRBJ2-7	NA	TRBV5-1	few	TGCGCCAGCAGCATCGACGCCCTACGTGTGCGGGGTGTCTACGAGCAGTACTTC	CASSIDALRVRGVYEQYF
TRBJ2-7	TRBD1	TRBV5-1	NA	TGCGCCAGCAGCGGCCTCCGGGACAGGGGCGATTCCTACGAGCAGTACTTC	CASSGLRDRGDSYEQYF
TRBJ1-5	NA	TRBV4-1	NA	TGCGCCAGCAGCCAAGATTGGAGGGCGGGCCTCGTTAATCAGCCCCAGCATTTT	CASSQDWRAGLVNQPQHF
TRBJ1-1	TRBD1	TRBV18	NA	TGTGCCAGCTCACCACAGGGGGCGAGTACTGAAGCTTTCTTT	CASSPQGASTEAFF
TRBJ1-2	TRBD1	TRBV4-3	NA	TGCGCCAGCAGCCAACGGTTTGACAGGGGGGATGGCTACACCTTC	CASSQRFDRGDGYTF
TRBJ2-1	TRBD2	TRBV5-1	few	TGCGCCAGCAGCCCGGGACGGACTAGTTACAATGAGCAGTTCTTC	CASSPGRTSYNEQFF
TRBJ1-5	NA	TRBV6-1	NA	TGTGCCAGCAGTCGGGGTCTGGGCGGTCAGCCCCAGCATTTT	CASSRGLGGQPQHF
TRBJ2-5	NA	TRBV2	once	TGTGCCAGCCTTCGGGGGATGCAAGAGACCCAGTACTTC	CASLRGMQETQYF
TRBJ1-6	TRBD1	TRBV27	NA	TGTGCCAGCAGTCAAGGACAGGGCAACGGCTATAATTCACCCCTCCACTTT	CASSQGQGNGYNSPLHF
TRBJ1-2	TRBD1	TRBV27	NA	TGTGCCAGCAGTTTATGGGGACACAGGGGATCCTATGGCTACACCTTC	CASSLWGHRGSYGYTF
TRBJ1-5	NA	TRBV4-3	NA	TGCGCCAGCAGCCCCCGTCTGGAGCAGCCCCAGCATTTT	CASSPRLEQPQHF
TRBJ1-3	NA	TRBV15	NA	TGTGCCACCAGCAGGGAGGTACTCCCGAGCTCTGGAAACACCATATATTTT	CATSREVLPSSGNTIYF
TRBJ1-3	TRBD1	TRBV6-6	NA	TGTGCCAGCAGTTACCGTGGACAGGGAATAGACACCATATATTTT	CASSYRGQGIDTIYF
TRBJ1-2	NA	TRBV7-9	NA	TGTGCCAGCAGCTTAGACACCTATGGCTACACCTTC	CASSLDTYGYTF
TRBJ1-4	NA	TRBV14	few	TGTGCCAGCAGCCAAGGGCATCGGGGAGGAAAACTGTTTTTT	CASSQGHRGGKLFF
TRBJ2-1	TRBD1	TRBV7-2	NA	TGTGCCAGCAGCTTGTCCCGGGACAGGCCCGGGGACAATGAGCAGTTCTTC	CASSLSRDRPGDNEQFF
TRBJ1-5	TRBD1	TRBV4-2	once	TGTGCCAGCAGCCCGGCGCGGGACAGGGGAAGCAATCAGCCCCAGCATTTT	CASSPARDRGSNQPQHF
TRBJ1-1	TRBD1	TRBV19	NA	TGTGCCAGTAGCCGCGGACAGGTATTCTCCGAAGCTTTCTTT	CASSRGQVFSEAFF
TRBJ2-3	NA	TRBV28	NA	TGTGCCAGCGGCCCCCTTACAGTCCCGAGCACAGATACGCAGTATTTT	CASGPLTVPSTDTQYF
TRBJ1-1	TRBD1	TRBV5-4	few	TGTGCCAGCAGCCCGTTGGGGGGACAGGCCCCTATGAACACTGAAGCTTTCTTT	CASSPLGGQAPMNTEAFF
TRBJ2-1	TRBD1	TRBV15	NA	TGTGCCACCAGCAGGGGACAGGGGGTGTCCTTGGGCAATGAGCAGTTCTTC	CATSRGQGVSLGNEQFF
TRBJ1-1	TRBD1	TRBV7-8	few	TGTGCCAGCAGCTTCAGGGGGCGAGGTACTGAAGCTTTCTTT	CASSFRGRGTEAFF
TRBJ2-4	TRBD1	TRBV28	NA	TGTGCCAGCAGCCGGGACAGGGCGAAGGTAGTTTCCAAAAACATTCAGTACTTC	CASSRDRAKVVSKNIQYF
TRBJ1-6	TRBD1	TRBV18	once	TGTGCCAGCTCATTGACCGGGACAGGGGGGGAATCACCCCTCCACTTT	CASSLTGTGGESPLHF
TRBJ1-2	TRBD1	TRBV5-4	NA	TGTGCCAGCCTAACCGGAGGACAGGGGGCCTATGGCTACACCTTC	CASLTGGQGAYGYTF
TRBJ1-3	NA	TRBV29-1	NA	TGCAGCGTTTCTGGAGGGAATGGAAACACCATATATTTT	CSVSGGNGNTIYF
TRBJ1-3	NA	TRBV14	few	TGTGCCAGCAGCCAAGGTCCAGACTCTGGAAACACCATATATTTT	CASSQGPDSGNTIYF
TRBJ1-5	TRBD1	TRBV19	NA	TGTGCCAGTAGTATGGGACAGGGAGGCAATCAGCCCCAGCATTTT	CASSMGQGGNQPQHF
TRBJ2-7	NA	TRBV20-1	NA	TGCAGTGCGCCGGAGTCCTACGAGCAGTACTTC	CSAPESYEQYF
TRBJ1-1	NA	TRBV5-6	NA	TGTGCCAGCAGCTTGGGGTCAGGATTCCCCCCTAACTTGAACACTGAAGCTTTCTTT	CASSLGSGFPPNLNTEAFF
TRBJ1-5	NA	TRBV5-5	NA	TGTGCCAGCAGCTTGCAGAGGCAGTTCAATCAGCCCCAGCATTTT	CASSLQRQFNQPQHF
TRBJ1-4	NA	TRBV5-6	NA	TGTGCCAGCAGCATACGCGCGGGGGCTCCTAATGAAAAACTGTTTTTT	CASSIRAGAPNEKLFF
TRBJ2-7	TRBD1	TRBV2	NA	TGTGCCAGCAGTGTTCTAATGGAGGGGACAGGGGGACCAACCACTTTAGACTACGAGCAGTACTTC	CASSVLMEGTGGPTTLDYEQYF
TRBJ2-1	NA	TRBV6-1	NA	TGTGCCAGCAGTGTGCGAAGAGAGCAGGGTAGGGAGCAGTTCTTC	CASSVRREQGREQFF
TRBJ2-1	TRBD2	TRBV5-1	NA	TGCGCCAGCGTATCGAGTCTAGCGGGGGGTTTCAATGAGCAGTTCTTC	CASVSSLAGGFNEQFF
TRBJ2-7	NA	TRBV7-8	NA	TGTGCCAGCAGCTTACGGGGTTACTCCTCGTCGGACGAGCAGTACTTC	CASSLRGYSSSDEQYF